A selection of T cell receptor beta chains follows, all from one sample in a study of low-dose radiotherapy and immunotherapy resistance in tumors. MiXCR, run by TCRdb on the reads, gives a single entry per CDR3 protein. This sample yields around 80,000 distinct CDR3 sequences, of which 15% to 20% are seen a single time; roughly 1.5% belongs to the top ten. The sequencing used PBMCs, collected after low-dose radiotherapy plus immunotherapy. These TCRs come from a male donor with prostate cancer. Both conserved end residues are part of each CDR3. Fields, in order: D gene, J gene, V gene, clone size, CDR3 DNA, CDR3 protein. D genes are given only for firm matches. Rows give clone size only sometimes, using once, few, many, or a class for an expanded clone.

D: NA; J: TRBJ2-6; V: TRBV14; size: many; DNA: TGTGCCAGCAGCCATAGCTCTGGGGCCAACGTCCTGACTTTC; CDR3: CASSHSSGANVLTF
D: NA; J: TRBJ1-5; V: TRBV12-3/TRBV12-4; size: NA; DNA: TGTGCCAGCAGTTTAGGTGACACAAATCAGCCCCAGCATTTT; CDR3: CASSLGDTNQPQHF
D: NA; J: TRBJ2-5; V: TRBV6-6; size: many; DNA: TGTGCCAGCAGCACCATAGAGACCCAGTACTTC; CDR3: CASSTIETQYF
D: NA; J: TRBJ1-4; V: TRBV6-1; size: once; DNA: TGTGCCAGCAGTTACTCGTTTTCAGGGGACGGCGAAAAACTGTTTTTT; CDR3: CASSYSFSGDGEKLFF
D: NA; J: TRBJ2-2; V: TRBV7-2; size: many; DNA: TGTGCCAGCACCGAATGGGGCGGGGGCGGCGGGGAGCTGTTTTTT; CDR3: CASTEWGGGGGELFF
D: TRBD1; J: TRBJ1-1; V: TRBV5-6; size: many; DNA: TGTGCCAGCAGCCGAAGGACAGGGAGCGAAGCTTTCTTT; CDR3: CASSRRTGSEAFF
D: NA; J: TRBJ2-1; V: TRBV7-2; size: NA; DNA: TGTGCCAGCAGCTCATCCACTAACTACAATGAGCAGTTCTTC; CDR3: CASSSSTNYNEQFF
D: NA; J: TRBJ1-1; V: TRBV29-1; size: many; DNA: TGCAGCGTTGAGGAGCGACTTCTGAACACTGAAGCTTTCTTT; CDR3: CSVEERLLNTEAFF
D: TRBD1; J: TRBJ2-7; V: TRBV20-1; size: many; DNA: TGCAGTGCCCCCCTCCCCACAGGGGTCAAATCCGAGCAGTACTTC; CDR3: CSAPLPTGVKSEQYF
D: NA; J: TRBJ1-5; V: TRBV23-1; size: many; DNA: TGCGCCAGCAGCATCGCGGCGGTGGGGCAGCCCCAGCATTTT; CDR3: CASSIAAVGQPQHF
D: TRBD1; J: TRBJ1-2; V: TRBV10-3; size: many; DNA: TGTGCCATCAGTGATTCGTCACAGGGGGCGGGTGGCTACACCTTC; CDR3: CAISDSSQGAGGYTF
D: TRBD1; J: TRBJ2-3; V: TRBV29-1; size: NA; DNA: TGCAGCGTTTTCTTGCAGGGGGAAGGGTATACGCAGTATTTT; CDR3: CSVFLQGEGYTQYF
D: TRBD2; J: TRBJ2-7; V: TRBV10-3; size: many; DNA: TGTGCCATCAAGGCGGGAGGGCCGGGTGAGCAGTACTTC; CDR3: CAIKAGGPGEQYF
D: TRBD1; J: TRBJ1-2; V: TRBV20-1; size: NA; DNA: TGCAGTGCTAGCCAGGGGGAATACTATGGCTACACCTTC; CDR3: CSASQGEYYGYTF
D: NA; J: TRBJ1-2; V: TRBV15; size: many; DNA: TGTGCCACCAGCAGAGATGAAGTAGTAGGGTATGGCTACACCTTC; CDR3: CATSRDEVVGYGYTF
D: NA; J: TRBJ2-1; V: TRBV9; size: many; DNA: TGTGCCAGCAGCGTGGGGGGCGAGCAGTTCTTC; CDR3: CASSVGGEQFF
D: NA; J: TRBJ2-3; V: TRBV6-1; size: many; DNA: TGTGCCAGCACAGGGTCAACAGATACGCAGTATTTT; CDR3: CASTGSTDTQYF
D: NA; J: TRBJ2-5; V: TRBV28; size: many; DNA: TGTGCCAGCAGTTTGCTTCGGACCCAGTACTTC; CDR3: CASSLLRTQYF
D: NA; J: TRBJ2-5; V: TRBV20-1; size: many; DNA: TGCAGTGCTAGTGGTGAGGCCATTCAAGAGACCCAGTACTTC; CDR3: CSASGEAIQETQYF
D: TRBD2; J: TRBJ2-7; V: TRBV7-9; size: NA; DNA: TGTGCCAGCAGCTCCTTAGCGGGAGGGCCCTTCGAGCAGTACTTC; CDR3: CASSSLAGGPFEQYF
D: NA; J: TRBJ1-2; V: TRBV6-2/TRBV6-3; size: many; DNA: TGTGCCAGCAGTTACTCAGGGCAGGGAGGTGGCTACACCTTC; CDR3: CASSYSGQGGGYTF
D: NA; J: TRBJ2-7; V: TRBV28; size: NA; DNA: TGTGCCAGCCGTAACCCAGAATCGCTCGGGCAGTACTTC; CDR3: CASRNPESLGQYF
D: TRBD1; J: TRBJ2-1; V: TRBV30; size: NA; DNA: TGTGCCTGGGGGGGACAGGGGGGGAATGAGCAGTTCTTC; CDR3: CAWGGQGGNEQFF
D: NA; J: TRBJ1-6; V: TRBV6-2/TRBV6-3; size: many; DNA: TGTGCCAGCAGACAGGGTAAAACTTGGCCCCTCCACTTT; CDR3: CASRQGKTWPLHF
D: NA; J: TRBJ2-3; V: TRBV24-1; size: NA; DNA: TGTGCCACCAGTGACCCGAGAACAGATACGCAGTATTTT; CDR3: CATSDPRTDTQYF
D: TRBD2; J: TRBJ2-1; V: TRBV6-8; size: many; DNA: TGTGCCAGCAGTGTTGGCCTAGCGGGCACGGGTGAGCAGTTCTTC; CDR3: CASSVGLAGTGEQFF
D: NA; J: TRBJ2-7; V: TRBV5-1; size: many; DNA: TGCGCCAGCAGCTTGCTTCCGGGATCGGTCTTGAAGGAGCAGTACTTC; CDR3: CASSLLPGSVLKEQYF
D: NA; J: TRBJ2-1; V: TRBV28; size: many; DNA: TGTGCCAGCAGTCCCGGGGGTCAGAATGAGCAGTTCTTC; CDR3: CASSPGGQNEQFF
D: NA; J: TRBJ2-1; V: TRBV28; size: NA; DNA: TGTGCCAGCAAGCAGGGGATTGGGAATGAGCAGTTCTTC; CDR3: CASKQGIGNEQFF
D: NA; J: TRBJ2-6; V: TRBV3-1; size: few; DNA: TGTGCCAGCAGCCAGGGCACTGGGGCCAACGTCCTGACTTTC; CDR3: CASSQGTGANVLTF
D: NA; J: TRBJ2-7; V: TRBV7-2; size: many; DNA: TGTGCCAGCAGCCCATTCCGGGGCGAGCAGTACTTC; CDR3: CASSPFRGEQYF
D: TRBD2; J: TRBJ2-5; V: TRBV18; size: NA; DNA: TGTGCCAGCTCCCCTACCGGGACTAGCGGGTACCAAGAGACCCAGTACTTC; CDR3: CASSPTGTSGYQETQYF
D: NA; J: TRBJ1-4; V: TRBV7-2; size: many; DNA: TGTGCCAGCAGCTTAATTCAGGGCTTAGGTGAAAAACTGTTTTTT; CDR3: CASSLIQGLGEKLFF
D: NA; J: TRBJ2-5; V: TRBV5-1; size: NA; DNA: TGCGCCAGCAGCTACAGTACCGGGCCCCAAGAGACCCAGTACTTC; CDR3: CASSYSTGPQETQYF
D: TRBD1; J: TRBJ2-1; V: TRBV18; size: many; DNA: TGTGCCAGCTCACCACCCCGGACAGGGGGATACAATGAGCAGTTCTTC; CDR3: CASSPPRTGGYNEQFF
D: NA; J: TRBJ1-1; V: TRBV28; size: many; DNA: TGTGCCAGCGACACAGGGACTGAAGCTTTCTTT; CDR3: CASDTGTEAFF
D: TRBD2; J: TRBJ2-5; V: TRBV24-1; size: many; DNA: TGTGCCACCAGTGATTTGCCAACTAGCGGGAGTGGAGAGACCCAGTACTTC; CDR3: CATSDLPTSGSGETQYF
D: TRBD1; J: TRBJ2-1; V: TRBV10-3; size: many; DNA: TGTGCCACGGCGGACGACAGGGACAATGAGCAGTTCTTC; CDR3: CATADDRDNEQFF
D: TRBD1; J: TRBJ2-1; V: TRBV12-3/TRBV12-4; size: many; DNA: TGTGCCAGCAGCATTACAGGGGGCTCCTACAATGAGCAGTTCTTC; CDR3: CASSITGGSYNEQFF
D: NA; J: TRBJ2-4; V: TRBV7-8; size: NA; DNA: TGTGCCAGCAGCGACTTAGGGGGGCCCAAAAACATTCAGTACTTC; CDR3: CASSDLGGPKNIQYF
D: TRBD2; J: TRBJ2-3; V: TRBV5-1; size: few; DNA: TGCGCCAGCAGCTTCGACACCGGGACTAGGCTGGATACGCAGTATTTT; CDR3: CASSFDTGTRLDTQYF
D: TRBD1; J: TRBJ2-5; V: TRBV19; size: many; DNA: TGTGCCAGTAGTGGTCACCGGGACAGGGCGGAGACCCAGTACTTC; CDR3: CASSGHRDRAETQYF
D: NA; J: TRBJ2-7; V: TRBV30; size: many; DNA: TGTGCCTGGACGGTGGGCCAGGGGGGCTACGAGCAGTACTTC; CDR3: CAWTVGQGGYEQYF
D: NA; J: TRBJ1-1; V: TRBV18; size: NA; DNA: TGTGCCAGCTCACCACGAGGGCTGGGGGGACCGAACACTGAAGCTTTCTTT; CDR3: CASSPRGLGGPNTEAFF
D: NA; J: TRBJ2-2; V: TRBV6-2/TRBV6-3; size: many; DNA: TGTGCCAGCAGTGGACTGGGCACCGGGGAGCTGTTTTTT; CDR3: CASSGLGTGELFF
D: NA; J: TRBJ2-3; V: TRBV25-1; size: many; DNA: TGTGCCAGCAGTCATTTTTGGGTATTCGCCGATACGCAGTATTTT; CDR3: CASSHFWVFADTQYF
D: NA; J: TRBJ2-2; V: TRBV18; size: many; DNA: TGTGCCAGCTCACCACCCGACACCTACACCGGGGAGCTGTTTTTT; CDR3: CASSPPDTYTGELFF
D: TRBD2; J: TRBJ2-1; V: TRBV10-3; size: many; DNA: TGTGCCATCAGTGTTCTGGGCGGGAGGGCCGGCTATGAGCAGTTCTTC; CDR3: CAISVLGGRAGYEQFF
D: NA; J: TRBJ2-6; V: TRBV27; size: many; DNA: TGTGCCAGCAGTCGCACAGGGAAGGGCCGCTCTGGGGCCAACGTCCTGACTTTC; CDR3: CASSRTGKGRSGANVLTF
D: NA; J: TRBJ2-5; V: TRBV7-2; size: NA; DNA: TGTGCCAGCAGCTTAGAACTGCAGGAGACCCAGTACTTC; CDR3: CASSLELQETQYF
D: NA; J: TRBJ2-3; V: TRBV6-1; size: few; DNA: TGTGCCAGCAGTTCTAATTGGCCCGTTACGCAGTATTTT; CDR3: CASSSNWPVTQYF
D: TRBD1; J: TRBJ2-1; V: TRBV2; size: many; DNA: TGTGCCAGCAGTCTCCGGGACAGTTCCTACAATGAGCAGTTCTTC; CDR3: CASSLRDSSYNEQFF